The text below deals with one T cell receptor beta chain. Responder cells labeled with CFSE (around 200,000) were co-plated with irradiated stimulator cells labeled with violet dye (around 200,000). Researchers sorted proliferating CFSE-low CD3+CD4+ and CD3+CD8+ responders once the reaction had finished. This specimen comes from a study of graft-versus-host responses after intestinal transplantation. Overall study context: Multivisceral, liver-intestinal, or isolated intestinal grafts went to recipients. Regarding the study as a whole: Early post-transplant declines in HvG were associated with peak levels of circulating GvH clones.

V was clipped by 8 bases and J by 7 bases, with 23 bases between them. The CDR3 spans 16 residues. From germline, CDR1 is SEHNR and CDR2 FQNEAQ (reference sequence). The table came from immunoSEQ multiplex PCR; TCRdb's copy has only in-frame clones and leaves some out. The table includes about 9,000 clones, 27% detected once. This sequence was found in a human patient who was an organ donor for intestinal transplantation. The V gene is TRBV7-9, the J gene TRBJ1-4; TRBD1 might be the D (6 bases). This specimen was alloreactive CD8+ T cells from a mixed lymphocyte reaction culture, taken before transplantation. The subset was: CFSE-low proliferating T cells sorted from roughly 6-day pre-transplant mixed lymphocyte reaction (GvH or HvG direction). The CDR3 DNA follows: TGTGCCAGCGTCCCCACGCGGGGGCAGGGCGCTGAAAAACTGTTTTTT. This encodes CASVPTRGQGAEKLFF.